The present entry profiles one TCR beta chain with its context. Its antigen is as yet unknown. This record comes from a study of human T cells and chemical hapten exposure. General study points: There was a positive correlation between PT1 expanded TCR counts and patch test score.

CDR1 SEHNR and CDR2 FQNEAQ come from the germline V gene (reference sequence). This CDR3 contains 17 residues. V gave up 5 bases and J gave up 4 bases, with 23 bases separating them. As to time point: patch test 1, 2 weeks after DPC sensitization. Regarding treatment: therapeutic diphenylcyclopropenone sensitization with weekly scalp DPC. Using its own MiXCR run on the RACE reads, TCRdb lists one record per CDR3 protein. The repertoire holds 70,000 to 75,000 distinct CDR3 sequences, approximately 35% seen once, with 7.5% to 10% in the top ten. The sequenced sample was whole blood, obtained in connection with sensitization to the hapten diphenylcyclopropenone (DPC). V usage is TRBV7-9 and J usage is TRBJ1-1, with D tentatively TRBD1 (6 bases). The source is a man aged 35 to 55 with alopecia areata. Some clones in this sample may be carry-over from other donors' samples. The CDR3 loop reads CASSPLGGGQQATEAFF. The CDR3 coding sequence is TGTGCCAGCAGCCCCTTAGGGGGAGGACAGCAGGCCACTGAAGCTTTCTTT. Filled out from reference TRBV7-9 and TRBJ1-1, the complete variable domain reads DTGVSQNPRHKITKRGQNVTFRCDPISEHNRLYWYRQTLGQGPEFLTYFQNEAQLEKSRLLSDRFSAERPKGSFSTLEIQRTEQGDSAMYLCASSPLGGGQQATEAFFGQGTRLTVV.